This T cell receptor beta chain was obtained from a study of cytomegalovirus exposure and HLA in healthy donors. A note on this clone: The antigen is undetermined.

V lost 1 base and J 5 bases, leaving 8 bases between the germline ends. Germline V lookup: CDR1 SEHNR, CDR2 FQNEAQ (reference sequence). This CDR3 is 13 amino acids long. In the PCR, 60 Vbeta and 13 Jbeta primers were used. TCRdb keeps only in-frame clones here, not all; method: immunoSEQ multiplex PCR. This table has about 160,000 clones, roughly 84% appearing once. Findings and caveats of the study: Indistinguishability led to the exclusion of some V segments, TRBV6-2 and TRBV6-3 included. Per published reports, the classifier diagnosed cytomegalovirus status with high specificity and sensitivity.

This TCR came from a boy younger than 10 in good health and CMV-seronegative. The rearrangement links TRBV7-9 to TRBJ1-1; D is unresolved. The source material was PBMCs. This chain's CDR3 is CASSLGGGTEAFF. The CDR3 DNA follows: TGTGCCAGCAGCTTAGGGGGAGGGACTGAAGCTTTCTTT.